These T cell receptor beta chains were read from a single sample in a study of cytomegalovirus exposure and HLA in healthy donors. The method was immunoSEQ multiplex PCR; TCRdb's version includes in-frame clones alone and lacks a portion of them. The sample holds just under 65,000 clones, 85% to 95% seen once. The sequenced material came from PBMCs. These receptor sequences come from a woman between 18 and 30 years old in good health and CMV-seropositive. CDR3s include the opening cysteine and the closing phenylalanine or tryptophan. D genes are given only for firm matches. A row's size may be missing; if present it is once, few, many or a size class.

d_call j_call v_call clone_size cdr3_nt cdr3_aa
. TRBJ1-5 TRBV5-8 . TGTGCCAGCAGCGTTGGGGGGGTATCGCCCCAGCATTTT CASSVGGVSPQHF
TRBD1 TRBJ2-4 TRBV28 . TGTGCCAGCAGTTCCGGCGGTGCAGGGGGAGCCAAAAACATTCAGTACTTC CASSSGGAGGAKNIQYF
TRBD1 TRBJ1-5 TRBV28 . TGTGCCAGCAGTCCGGGGACAGGGCAGGGACAGCCCCAGCATTTT CASSPGTGQGQPQHF
. TRBJ2-3 TRBV5-6 . TGTGCCAGCAGCTTGCTTTCTACGCAGTATTTT CASSLLSTQYF
. TRBJ2-7 TRBV2 . TGTGCCAGCAGTCTATCCTCCTACGAGCAGTACTTC CASSLSSYEQYF
TRBD2 TRBJ2-3 TRBV7-2 . TGTGCCAGCAGCCACCGCAGACTAGCCTCTAGCACAGATACGCAGTATTTT CASSHRRLASSTDTQYF
. TRBJ1-5 TRBV4-1 . TGCGCCAGCAGCCAAGACAGGACAGTAACACAGCCCCAGCATTTT CASSQDRTVTQPQHF
. TRBJ1-1 TRBV18 . TGTGCCAGCTCAACGCAGACAGGTCAGAACACTGAAGCTTTCTTT CASSTQTGQNTEAFF
. TRBJ2-1 TRBV4-3 . TGCGCCAGCAGCCAAGAGAGGAGGCGAGGACTCCCGGGCAATGAGCAGTTCTTC CASSQERRRGLPGNEQFF
TRBD2 TRBJ2-3 TRBV28 . TGTGCCAGCAGTTTATTAGCGGGGTTGTCAGATACGCAGTATTTT CASSLLAGLSDTQYF
. TRBJ1-1 TRBV27 . TGTGCCAGCAAAGCCGACAGGCCTAACACTGAAGCTTTCTTT CASKADRPNTEAFF
. TRBJ1-1 TRBV2 . TGTGCCAGCAGTGACACGGGACAGAACACTGAAGCTTTCTTT CASSDTGQNTEAFF
. TRBJ2-7 TRBV5-1 . TGCGCCAGCAGCCCCGGGAGGGGGCCAATCTACGAGCAGTACTTC CASSPGRGPIYEQYF
TRBD2 TRBJ2-1 TRBV15 . TGTGCCACCAGCAGCCCTAGCGGGGACCCAGGGAATGAGCAGTTCTTC CATSSPSGDPGNEQFF
TRBD1 TRBJ1-1 TRBV28 . TGTGCCAGCAGTTTAAGGACAGGAGTTAGGGAAGCTTTCTTT CASSLRTGVREAFF
. TRBJ1-5 TRBV5-1 once TGCGCCAGCAGCTTGGATGGAGGGAATCAGCCCCAGCATTTT CASSLDGGNQPQHF
. TRBJ2-7 TRBV30 . TGTGCCTGGAGTCAGCCGCGACAATCGATTTACGAGCAGTACTTC CAWSQPRQSIYEQYF
TRBD2 TRBJ2-2 TRBV29-1 . TGCAGCGTTGCGGGGGGAACGAACACCGGGGAGCTGTTTTTT CSVAGGTNTGELFF
. TRBJ2-7 TRBV28 . TGTGCCAGTTCCCAACTAATAGAATACGAGCAGTACTTC CASSQLIEYEQYF
TRBD2 TRBJ2-7 TRBV27 . TGTGCCAGCAGTTTAAAGCGGGGCCCCTACGAGCAGTACTTC CASSLKRGPYEQYF
TRBD1 TRBJ1-1 TRBV28 . TGTGCCAGCAGTTGGGACAGGGGAAGGAACACTGAAGCTTTCTTT CASSWDRGRNTEAFF
. TRBJ1-1 TRBV2 . TGTGCCAGCATTCCACCCCCCTTAACTACTGAAGCTTTCTTT CASIPPPLTTEAFF
TRBD2 TRBJ2-3 TRBV4-2 once TGTGCCAGCAGCCACACGCTAGCGGGAGTTGCAGATACGCAGTATTTT CASSHTLAGVADTQYF
. TRBJ1-2 TRBV5-4 . TGTGCCAGCAGCCCTGGGGGGGCATACACCTTC CASSPGGAYTF
. TRBJ2-5 TRBV11-3 . TGTGCCAGCAGCTTAGAAGATGAAAGGGGGAAAGAGACCCAGTACTTC CASSLEDERGKETQYF
TRBD1 TRBJ1-1 TRBV5-1 . TGCGCCAGCAGCTGGACAGGGGTTGGGACTGAAGCTTTCTTT CASSWTGVGTEAFF
. TRBJ2-3 TRBV15 . TGTGCCACCAGCAGAGCCATGGCACAGGGCAGCACAGATACGCAGTATTTT CATSRAMAQGSTDTQYF
. TRBJ1-1 TRBV30 . TGTGCCTCCACAGGAGCCACCGGTCGTGAAGCTTTCTTT CASTGATGREAFF
. TRBJ2-3 TRBV5-1 . TGCGCCAGCAGCGTCCAGGGGAACACAGATACGCAGTATTTT CASSVQGNTDTQYF
. TRBJ2-5 TRBV6-6 . TGTGCCAGCAGTCTTATCGAGACCCAGTACTTC CASSLIETQYF
. TRBJ1-2 TRBV2 once TGTGCCAGCTTAGACACCACGGGGACGGGAGGGTCGAACTATGGCTACACCTTC CASLDTTGTGGSNYGYTF
TRBD2 TRBJ2-4 TRBV2 . TGTGCCAGCAGTGAATCGGCTAGGTCTAGCGGACTAAACATTCAGTACTTC CASSESARSSGLNIQYF
. TRBJ1-4 TRBV28 . TGTGCCAGCAGGGGCACAGGGTCGCCCGAAAAACTGTTTTTT CASRGTGSPEKLFF
. TRBJ1-2 TRBV10-2 . TGCGCCAGCAGTGATGAGGGGAGGGTCTATGGCTACACCTTC CASSDEGRVYGYTF
TRBD2 TRBJ2-1 TRBV5-1 . TGCGCCAGCAGCTATGCGGGAGGGTACAACAATGAGCAGTTCTTC CASSYAGGYNNEQFF
TRBD1 TRBJ2-3 TRBV4-1 . TGCGCCAGCAGCCTTCGGGACAGGGAGGCAGATACGCAGTATTTT CASSLRDREADTQYF
TRBD2 TRBJ2-3 TRBV11-2 once TGTGCCAGCAGCTTAGTAGCGGGAGTTGTTGCAGATACGCAGTATTTT CASSLVAGVVADTQYF
TRBD1 TRBJ1-6 TRBV7-2 . TGTGCCAGCAGCCCAGGACAGGGAGGTTCACCCCTCCACTTT CASSPGQGGSPLHF
. TRBJ1-4 TRBV6-5 . TGTGCCAGCAGTTATAGGTTTGGAGGGGTCGGCGAAAAACTGTTTTTT CASSYRFGGVGEKLFF
. TRBJ1-1 TRBV4-1 . TGCGCCAGCAGCCACCCCGCGGGGTTCGAGGCTTTCTTT CASSHPAGFEAFF
TRBD1 TRBJ1-1 TRBV28 . TGTGCCAGCAGTTGGGGACAGGGGGGAACTGAAGCTTTCTTT CASSWGQGGTEAFF
. TRBJ1-1 TRBV30 . TGTGCCTGGAGTGTACTGAGGGACACTGAAGCTTTCTTT CAWSVLRDTEAFF
TRBD1 TRBJ2-7 TRBV19 . TGTGCCACCTCAGCAGGGGGCTCGTACGAGCAGTACTTC CATSAGGSYEQYF
TRBD2 TRBJ2-3 TRBV27 once TGTGCCAGCAGTTTTACCTGGACTAGCGGTACTCGCACAGATACGCAGTATTTT CASSFTWTSGTRTDTQYF
TRBD1 TRBJ2-7 TRBV6-5 . TGTGCCAGCAGTAAAGGCATGGACAGGGTCTCCGAGCAGTACTTC CASSKGMDRVSEQYF
TRBD2 TRBJ2-1 TRBV27 . TGTGCCAGCGGCCATAGGGCTAGCGGGAGCAATGAGCAGTTCTTC CASGHRASGSNEQFF
. TRBJ1-1 TRBV6-1 . TGTGCCAGCAGTGGAGGGGCGGGAGCTGAAGCTTTCTTT CASSGGAGAEAFF
TRBD2 TRBJ2-7 TRBV5-4 once TGTGCCAGCAGCTTAGGGACTAGAACGGGCGAGCAGTACTTC CASSLGTRTGEQYF
. TRBJ1-3 TRBV10-1 . TGCGCCAGCCGTCCGGGGGGTCAAGATGGAAACACCATATATTTT CASRPGGQDGNTIYF
. TRBJ2-1 TRBV27 . TGTGCCAGCAGTTTATCCGGCGGTTGGGAGCAGTTCTTC CASSLSGGWEQFF
TRBD2 TRBJ2-1 TRBV7-2 . TGTGCCAGCAGCTCGCCCCTCCGACTAGCGGGGGGGTACAATGAGCAGTTCTTC CASSSPLRLAGGYNEQFF